Below, 9 T cell receptor beta chains from the same sample are listed, as sequenced in a study of blood T cells in healthy people across ages. Combining a sample-barcoded 5' primer with a J-beta primer mix, a second PCR ran for about 7 to 11 cycles. A single record per CDR3 protein comes from TCRdb applying MiXCR to the 5' RACE reads. The table shows under 2,000,000 distinct CDR3 sequences, with approximately 50% occurring only once. The specimen sequenced was blood. The receptors were gathered from a woman aged 40 to 50 in good health.

The J gene is TRBJ1-2, the V gene TRBV4-2; 8 bases match TRBD1. Germline CDR1 and CDR2: LGHNA and YNFKEQ. V lost 4 bases and J lost 2; bases outside the gene matches: 6. This CDR3 has 15 residues. In DNA form, the CDR3 reads TGTGCCAGCAGCCGGGGGGCAGGGGGCAACTATGGCTACACCTTC. It encodes CASSRGAGGNYGYTF.

This clonotype was observed a few times. The rearrangement joins TRBV5-1 to TRBJ2-1, with D uncertain. CDR3 length equals 14 residues. CDR1 is SGHRS and CDR2 is YFSETQ in the germline V gene. V lost 4 bases to trimming and J lost 7 bases, with 15 bases between them. The CDR3 region has the DNA TGCGCCAGCAGCCGAGGCCAGGCACAGAATGAGCAGTTCTTC. This codes for CASSRGQAQNEQFF.

This sequence joins TRBV20-1 and TRBJ1-1; TRBD1 matches 9 bases. The V segment lost 8 bases and the J segment 0 bases; nucleotides outside the gene matches: 13. CDR3 length: 16 amino acids. The germline CDR1 and CDR2 sequences are DFQATT and SNEGSKA (reference sequence). CDR3 sequence reads: CSPLKGTGTMNTEAFF. The CDR3 coding sequence is TGCAGTCCACTCAAGGGGACAGGGACCATGAACACTGAAGCTTTCTTT.

CDR3 region: CASSSRLTTDTQYF. The DNA for the CDR3 is TGTGCCAGCAGCTCCCGACTAACCACAGATACGCAGTATTTT. The J gene is TRBJ2-3, the V gene TRBV7-2; the D gene is possibly TRBD2 (5 bases). CDR1 is SGHTA and CDR2 is FQGNSA in the germline V gene. The ends were cut back, 4 bases at V and 2 bases at J, with 10 bases in the middle. The CDR3 loop spans 14 amino acids.

The chain joins TRBV7-2 to TRBJ2-7, with D unresolved. Germline CDR1 is SGHTA and CDR2 is FQGNSA. V lost 7 bases, J lost 7 bases, and 26 bases lay in between. The CDR3 has 16 residues. The CDR3 coding sequence is TGTGCCAGCACCTACTTACACTTAGGACGTCCGCCGGAGCAGTACTTC. Amino acid sequence: CASTYLHLGRPPEQYF.

This clonotype was picked up one time. The gene calls are TRBV20-1 and TRBJ1-5; maybe TRBD1 (5 bases). V was shortened by 0 bases and J by 4 bases, with 19 bases between the two germline ends. The CDR3 covers 17 residues. Germline CDR1 and CDR2: DFQATT and SNEGSKA (reference sequence). The CDR3 DNA reads as TGCAGTGCTAGAGACCTCGGGGGGGGTACGGTAAATCAGCCCCAGCATTTT. Translated: CSARDLGGGTVNQPQHF.

This clonotype was observed a few times. The CDR3 region is CASSLSLSGVPYNEQFF. CDR3 nucleotide sequence: TGTGCCAGCAGTTTAAGTCTGTCCGGGGTTCCTTATAATGAGCAGTTCTTC. This chain joins TRBV12-3 or TRBV12-4 and TRBJ2-1, with D maybe TRBD2 (5 bases). The CDR3 covers 17 residues. The V end was cut by 2 bases, the J end by 7 bases, with 21 bases between.

The chain employs TRBV9 and TRBJ2-7, with D perhaps being TRBD1 or TRBD2 (5 bases each). Trimming shortened V by 3 bases and J by 3 bases, and 13 bases separated the two germline ends. Germline CDR1 is SGDLS and CDR2 is YYNGEE. The CDR3 runs to 14 residues. The DNA of the CDR3 is TGTGCCAGCAGCGGTCGGGGCGTCGGCTACGAGCAGTACTTC. It yields the protein CASSGRGVGYEQYF.

A few counts support this clonotype. This chain uses TRBV4-3 with TRBJ2-1; 10 bases fit TRBD2. Germline V gene lookup returns CDR1 LGHNA and CDR2 YSLEER. CDR3 length equals 19 residues. V dropped 0 bases and J dropped 4; count of bases not matched to a gene: 12. CDR3 coding DNA: TGCGCCAGCAGCCAAGATCTCGGGCTAGCGGGGGACTCATACAATGAGCAGTTCTTC. As protein: CASSQDLGLAGDSYNEQFF.